Listed here are 15 T cell receptor beta chains from one sample, sequenced in a study of read filtering for tumor transcriptome and immune sequencing. The library was built from roughly 400 ng RNA with molecular barcoded adaptors for alpha/delta and beta/gamma chains. Each CDR3 protein is one row after TCRdb ran MiXCR on the reads. The repertoire consists of fewer than 35,000 distinct CDR3 sequences, with less than 20% occurring once and the leading ten covering 16%. The sequenced sample consisted of a population of CD138-negative cells sorted from bone marrow. The receptor set was obtained from a donor at least 40 years old with multiple myeloma.

There are many counts of this clonotype. The genes are TRBV20-1 and TRBJ2-3; D remains unclear. The germline gives CDR1 DFQATT, CDR2 SNEGSKA (reference sequence). CDR3 length: 14 amino acids. The germline V and J ends were trimmed by 3 bases and 1 base, with 11 bases remaining between them. In nucleotides, the CDR3 is TGCAGTGCTAGGTCATTTCTGGGCACAGATACGCAGTATTTT. Translating it yields CSARSFLGTDTQYF.

The sample holds many counts of this clonotype. V is TRBV29-1 and J is TRBJ2-2; 8 bases fit TRBD1. This CDR3 is built from 17 residues. Trimming cost V 4 bases and J 4 bases; bases outside gene matches: 14. The germline CDR1 and CDR2 sequences are SQVTM and ANQGSEA. CDR3 sequence reads: CSVVLAGGALGTGELFF. The CDR3 DNA follows: TGCAGCGTTGTTCTTGCAGGGGGCGCCTTAGGCACCGGGGAGCTGTTTTTT.

This clonotype occurred many times. The chain recombines TRBV20-1 with TRBJ2-5; 11 nucleotides match TRBD2. The junction had 10 bases not matched to a gene; V was cut back by 0 bases and J by 7 bases. This CDR3 is built from 16 residues. Germline V gene data show CDR1 as DFQATT and CDR2 as SNEGSKA (reference sequence). The CDR3 DNA reads as TGCAGTGCTAGAGAAGGAGGACTAGCGGGTGGTGGGACCCAGTACTTC. Translating it yields CSAREGGLAGGGTQYF.

The chain couples TRBV2 to TRBJ2-4; tentative D call: TRBD2 (5 bases). Germline V gives CDR1 SNHLY, CDR2 FYNNEI. The CDR3 spans 13 residues. V was clipped by 4 bases and J by 9 bases, with 13 bases between them. CDR3 amino acids: CASSGSGSVIQYF. In DNA form, the CDR3 reads TGTGCCAGCAGTGGATCGGGGTCCGTCATTCAGTACTTC.

For this clonotype: A far larger clone is only one base removed, so a read error is likely. The final CDR3 position lacks the conserved phenylalanine or tryptophan, pointing to a likely read error. The V gene is TRBV11-3, the J gene TRBJ2-1, with TRBD2 identical over 16 bases. Germline loops: CDR1 SGHNT, CDR2 YENEEA. The V gene end was trimmed by 2 bases and the J gene end by 8 bases; junction bases not matched to a gene: 6. This CDR3 contains 17 residues. The CDR3 region is CASSLFGTSGRAYEQFL. CDR3 sequence (DNA): TGTGCCAGCAGCTTATTTGGGACTAGCGGGAGGGCCTATGAGCAGTTCCTC.

This clonotype was detected only a few times. The genes are TRBV6-6 and TRBJ2-3; D may be TRBD2 (6 bases). V lost 2 bases and J 5 bases, leaving 8 bases between the germline ends. CDR3 length equals 13 residues. The germline CDR1 and CDR2 sequences are MNHNY and SVGAGI (reference sequence). The DNA of the CDR3 is TGTGCCAGCAGTTACGGGGAGGAAGATACGCAGTATTTT. Protein product: CASSYGEEDTQYF.

This clonotype rates as medium-sized. The chain links TRBV9 to TRBJ2-7; D unclear. This CDR3 is 14 amino acids long. V lost 0 bases and J lost 0, with 7 bases in between. CDR1 is SGDLS and CDR2 is YYNGEE in the germline V gene. Here the CDR3 DNA reads TGTGCCAGCAGCGTAGAAGGCAGCTCCTACGAGCAGTACTTC. Amino acid sequence: CASSVEGSSYEQYF.

This clonotype was observed at least ten times. The V and J genes are TRBV9 and TRBJ2-1; TRBD1 matches at 7 bases. Trimming removed 0 bases from V and 4 bases from J; junction bases left unmatched: 4. CDR1 and CDR2 from the germline V gene are SGDLS and YYNGEE. The CDR3 consists of 15 residues. CDR3 nucleotides: TGTGCCAGCAGCGTAGAACAGGGGTCGTACAATGAGCAGTTCTTC. It codes for CASSVEQGSYNEQFF. Drawing the rest from reference TRBV9 and TRBJ2-1, the complete variable domain is DSGVTQTPKHLITATGQRVTLRCSPRSGDLSVYWYQQSLDQGLQFLIQYYNGEERAKGNILERFSAQQFPDLHSELNLSSLELGDSALYFCASSVEQGSYNEQFFGPGTRLTVL.

The chain carries TRBV29-1 and TRBJ2-5, with D tentatively TRBD1 (6 bases). CDR1 is SQVTM, CDR2 ANQGSEA, per germline. The CDR3 spans 14 residues. With 7 bases removed from V and 3 bases from J, the gap between germline ends came to 18 bases. The CDR3 is CSAERQAHEETQYF. CDR3 bases: TGCAGCGCTGAGAGACAGGCCCATGAAGAGACCCAGTACTTC.

This clonotype was detected a few times. The chain joins TRBV7-2 to TRBJ1-1, with TRBD1 matching over 8 bases. Germline trimming cut 2 bases from V and 4 bases from J; bases unmatched to any gene: 3. Germline V CDR1 and CDR2: SGHTA, FQGNSA. The CDR3 extends over 14 amino acids. CDR3 in amino acids: CASSLYTGGTEAFF. The CDR3 DNA reads as TGTGCCAGCAGCTTATATACAGGGGGCACTGAAGCTTTCTTT.

This clonotype was detected many times. This chain uses TRBV24-1 with TRBJ2-5; the D call may be TRBD1 or TRBD2 (5 bases each). Germline V lookup: CDR1 KGHDR, CDR2 SFDVKD. With 7 bases removed from V and 8 bases from J, the gap between germline ends came to 16 bases. There are 13 residues in the CDR3. CDR3 residues: CATSVGVAETQYF. The CDR3 coding sequence is TGTGCCACCAGCGTGGGGGTTGCGGAAACCCAGTACTTC.

This clonotype has at least ten counts. V and J are TRBV7-9 and TRBJ1-5; D ambiguous. The CDR3 runs 12 residues. V lost 5 bases, J lost 4 bases, and 6 bases lay in between. Per germline, CDR1 SEHNR and CDR2 FQNEAQ (reference sequence). CDR3 sequence (DNA): TGTGCCAGCAGCCCCGTTAATCAGCCCCAGCATTTT. This sequence encodes CASSPVNQPQHF.

Details on this clonotype: A much larger clonotype is one base distant, so this may be a read error. The gene calls are TRBV6-5 and TRBJ1-1; D unclear. CDR1 is MNHEY, CDR2 SVGAGI, per germline. The CDR3 runs to 13 residues. The chain's CDR3 is CASSYPGITGAFF. The CDR3 DNA follows: TGTGCCAGCAGTTATCCGGGCATAACTGGAGCTTTCTTT.

The chain combines TRBV20-1 with TRBJ2-6; possibly TRBD2 for D (6 bases). CDR3 size: 15 residues. CDR1 and CDR2 (germline): DFQATT, SNEGSKA (reference sequence). The V end lost 3 bases, the J end lost 2 bases, and 11 bases lay between the germline ends. DNA for the CDR3: TGCAGTGCTAGCTTTTGGACTACTGGGGCCAACGTCCTGACTTTC. Translation: CSASFWTTGANVLTF.

Ten or more counts support this clonotype. The chain carries TRBV20-1 and TRBJ2-2, with TRBD1 matching over 10 bases. Per germline, CDR1 DFQATT and CDR2 SNEGSKA (reference sequence). J was trimmed by 2 bases and V by 3 bases; bases with no gene match: 9. CDR3 length: 17 residues. This chain's CDR3 is CSARTGQGRENTGELFF. CDR3 DNA: TGCAGTGCTAGGACGGGACAGGGGAGGGAAAACACCGGGGAGCTGTTTTTT.